This section outlines one TCR beta chain sequence together with its context. This sample is part of a study of CD8+CD57+ T cells in acquired aplastic anemia. Genomic DNA, serving as template, underwent TCR beta VDJ and CDR3 profiling. From the reads, TCRdb called clonotypes with MiXCR, one entry per CDR3 protein. The table shows 42,000 or so distinct CDR3 sequences, with about 70% occurring only once. This CDR3 is 17 amino acids long. V lost 6 bases and J lost 1; bases outside the gene matches: 14. This TCR was recovered from a human donor in good health, serving as a control. The chain links TRBV12-3 or TRBV12-4 to TRBJ1-1, with TRBD1 identical over 7 bases. Sequencing used sorted CD4+, CD8+, or CD8+CD57+ T cells (not recorded which) from PBMCs. CDR3 amino acids: CASRPDRAGGRNTEAFF. CDR3 in DNA: TGTGCCAGCAGACCTGACAGGGCTGGGGGAAGGAACACTGAAGCTTTCTTT.